A selection of T cell receptor beta chains follows, all from one sample in a study of blood T cell repertoires in COVID-19. Assay used: immunoSEQ multiplex PCR; TCRdb lists only in-frame clones, some missing. The repertoire holds approximately 150,000 clones, with around 90% as singletons. Material: PBMCs or T cells enriched from blood (not recorded which). Receptors were obtained from a middle-aged woman who had been exposed to COVID-19. CDR3s include the opening cysteine and the closing phenylalanine or tryptophan. Fields, in order: CDR3 protein, CDR3 DNA, clone size, D gene, J gene, V gene. D genes are given only for firm matches. Clone size is stated in some rows and not others, as once, few, many or a class when expanded.

CDR3 protein: CASSIEAHTDTQYF; CDR3 DNA: TGTGCCAGTAGCATCGAGGCTCACACAGATACGCAGTATTTT; clone size: NA; D gene: NA; J gene: TRBJ2-3; V gene: TRBV19
CDR3 protein: CASSFRGHTRDTQYF; CDR3 DNA: TGTGCCAGCAGTTTCAGGGGGCACACACGAGATACGCAGTATTTT; clone size: NA; D gene: TRBD1; J gene: TRBJ2-3; V gene: TRBV6-5
CDR3 protein: CASSLGGPEETQYF; CDR3 DNA: TGCGCCAGCAGCCTCGGGGGGCCTGAAGAGACCCAGTACTTC; clone size: once; D gene: NA; J gene: TRBJ2-5; V gene: TRBV5-1
CDR3 protein: CASSLYGSYGYTF; CDR3 DNA: TGTGCCAGCAGTTTATATGGCTCCTATGGCTACACCTTC; clone size: NA; D gene: NA; J gene: TRBJ1-2; V gene: TRBV28
CDR3 protein: CASSLDLRMGQGAHGYTF; CDR3 DNA: TGTGCCAGCAGCTTAGACCTCCGGATGGGACAGGGGGCGCACGGCTACACCTTC; clone size: NA; D gene: TRBD1; J gene: TRBJ1-2; V gene: TRBV7-9
CDR3 protein: CASSRGTGGQGGGARGFYEQYF; CDR3 DNA: TGCGCCAGCAGCCGGGGAACCGGCGGACAGGGTGGAGGCGCCAGGGGTTTCTACGAGCAGTACTTC; clone size: few; D gene: TRBD1; J gene: TRBJ2-7; V gene: TRBV5-1
CDR3 protein: CASSDPTSGDYEQYF; CDR3 DNA: TGTGCCAGCAGTGACCCGACTAGCGGGGACTACGAGCAGTACTTC; clone size: NA; D gene: TRBD2; J gene: TRBJ2-7; V gene: TRBV6-1
CDR3 protein: CASSPFEGQGKNTEAFF; CDR3 DNA: TGTGCCAGCTCACCCTTCGAAGGACAGGGTAAGAACACTGAAGCTTTCTTT; clone size: NA; D gene: TRBD1; J gene: TRBJ1-1; V gene: TRBV18
CDR3 protein: CASSVRQGEDTIYF; CDR3 DNA: TGTGCCAGCAGCGTCAGACAGGGGGAAGACACCATATATTTT; clone size: NA; D gene: TRBD1; J gene: TRBJ1-3; V gene: TRBV9
CDR3 protein: CASRYGTANYGYTF; CDR3 DNA: TGTGCCAGCAGATACGGGACAGCCAACTATGGCTACACCTTC; clone size: NA; D gene: TRBD1; J gene: TRBJ1-2; V gene: TRBV7-9
CDR3 protein: CASSRSGGDNQPQHF; CDR3 DNA: TGCGCCAGCAGCCGGTCAGGGGGTGATAATCAGCCCCAGCATTTT; clone size: NA; D gene: TRBD1; J gene: TRBJ1-5; V gene: TRBV5-1
CDR3 protein: CASSVVEQGGGYTF; CDR3 DNA: TGTGCCAGCAGCGTAGTAGAACAGGGGGGTGGCTACACCTTC; clone size: once; D gene: TRBD1; J gene: TRBJ1-2; V gene: TRBV9
CDR3 protein: CASSYSLGAGTEAFF; CDR3 DNA: TGTGCCAGCAGTTACTCGCTAGGGGCAGGGACTGAAGCTTTCTTT; clone size: NA; D gene: NA; J gene: TRBJ1-1; V gene: TRBV6-2/TRBV6-3
CDR3 protein: CASTRGLDYSPLHF; CDR3 DNA: TGTGCCAGCACCCGGGGACTGGACTATTCACCCCTCCACTTT; clone size: NA; D gene: NA; J gene: TRBJ1-6; V gene: TRBV9
CDR3 protein: CASSLGAGGNSPLHF; CDR3 DNA: TGCGCCAGCAGCTTGGGGGCAGGGGGAAATTCACCCCTCCACTTT; clone size: NA; D gene: TRBD1; J gene: TRBJ1-6; V gene: TRBV5-1
CDR3 protein: CASSKQPGQGANGYTF; CDR3 DNA: TGTGCCAGCAGCAAACAACCGGGACAGGGGGCTAATGGCTACACCTTC; clone size: few; D gene: TRBD1; J gene: TRBJ1-2; V gene: TRBV7-2
CDR3 protein: CASSRAGRSGYTF; CDR3 DNA: TGCGCCAGCAGCCGTGCAGGGAGGAGCGGCTACACCTTC; clone size: NA; D gene: NA; J gene: TRBJ1-2; V gene: TRBV4-3
CDR3 protein: CASSPRQGPSNAQYF; CDR3 DNA: TGTGCCAGCAGCCCTAGGCAGGGGCCCTCAAACGCGCAGTATTTT; clone size: NA; D gene: NA; J gene: TRBJ2-3; V gene: TRBV7-8
CDR3 protein: CASSPGLAGHEQYF; CDR3 DNA: TGTGCCAGCAGTCCGGGACTAGCGGGGCACGAGCAGTACTTC; clone size: NA; D gene: TRBD2; J gene: TRBJ2-7; V gene: TRBV27
CDR3 protein: CSASIGLAYNEQFF; CDR3 DNA: TGCAGTGCTAGTATAGGACTTGCCTATAATGAGCAGTTCTTC; clone size: NA; D gene: NA; J gene: TRBJ2-1; V gene: TRBV20-1
CDR3 protein: CASSFQGSYEQYF; CDR3 DNA: TGTGCCAGCAGTTTCCAGGGATCCTACGAGCAGTACTTC; clone size: once; D gene: NA; J gene: TRBJ2-7; V gene: TRBV12-3/TRBV12-4
CDR3 protein: CASSGGQMDGYTF; CDR3 DNA: TGCGCCAGCAGCGGGGGACAGATGGATGGCTACACCTTC; clone size: NA; D gene: TRBD1; J gene: TRBJ1-2; V gene: TRBV5-1
CDR3 protein: CASSKTQGYEQYF; CDR3 DNA: TGCGCCAGCAGCAAAACACAGGGTTACGAGCAGTACTTC; clone size: NA; D gene: NA; J gene: TRBJ2-7; V gene: TRBV4-1
CDR3 protein: CASSEYGGASDTQYF; CDR3 DNA: TGTGCCAGCAGTGAATACGGGGGGGCGTCAGATACGCAGTATTTT; clone size: NA; D gene: TRBD2; J gene: TRBJ2-3; V gene: TRBV2
CDR3 protein: CATSDPSGGVNTGELFF; CDR3 DNA: TGTGCCACCAGTGACCCAAGCGGGGGGGTTAACACCGGGGAGCTGTTTTTT; clone size: few; D gene: TRBD2; J gene: TRBJ2-2; V gene: TRBV24-1
CDR3 protein: CASKPGQGNLEQFF; CDR3 DNA: TGTGCCAGTAAACCGGGACAGGGTAACCTGGAGCAGTTCTTC; clone size: NA; D gene: TRBD1; J gene: TRBJ2-1; V gene: TRBV19
CDR3 protein: CASSEAGAFETQYF; CDR3 DNA: TGTGCCAGTAGTGAGGCGGGAGCGTTCGAGACCCAGTACTTC; clone size: NA; D gene: TRBD2; J gene: TRBJ2-5; V gene: TRBV19
CDR3 protein: CASSQDPSSYNSPLHF; CDR3 DNA: TGCGCCAGCAGCCAAGATCCGAGCTCCTATAATTCACCCCTCCACTTT; clone size: NA; D gene: NA; J gene: TRBJ1-6; V gene: TRBV4-3
CDR3 protein: CASSPRQPGTDTQYF; CDR3 DNA: TGCGCCAGCAGCCCCCGACAGCCTGGCACAGATACGCAGTATTTT; clone size: NA; D gene: NA; J gene: TRBJ2-3; V gene: TRBV5-1
CDR3 protein: CASSLAVAGVDNEQFF; CDR3 DNA: TGCGCCAGCAGCTTGGCAGTGGCGGGAGTTGACAATGAGCAGTTCTTC; clone size: NA; D gene: TRBD2; J gene: TRBJ2-1; V gene: TRBV5-1
CDR3 protein: CASSQPWRGGNTEAFF; CDR3 DNA: TGCGCCAGCAGCCAGCCTTGGCGGGGAGGGAACACTGAAGCTTTCTTT; clone size: NA; D gene: NA; J gene: TRBJ1-1; V gene: TRBV4-1
CDR3 protein: CASSLGRVNTGELFF; CDR3 DNA: TGTGCCAGCAGCTTAGGCCGGGTGAACACCGGGGAGCTGTTTTTT; clone size: NA; D gene: NA; J gene: TRBJ2-2; V gene: TRBV11-2
CDR3 protein: CASSVSSGTGELFF; CDR3 DNA: TGTGCCAGCAGCGTATCCTCAGGGACCGGGGAGCTGTTTTTT; clone size: NA; D gene: NA; J gene: TRBJ2-2; V gene: TRBV9
CDR3 protein: CAISEVRGKSYGYTF; CDR3 DNA: TGTGCCATCAGTGAGGTTAGGGGGAAAAGCTATGGCTACACCTTC; clone size: NA; D gene: NA; J gene: TRBJ1-2; V gene: TRBV10-3
CDR3 protein: CASTLLPGQGGTGELFF; CDR3 DNA: TGTGCCAGTACCCTACTACCGGGACAGGGGGGGACCGGGGAGCTGTTTTTT; clone size: NA; D gene: TRBD1; J gene: TRBJ2-2; V gene: TRBV19
CDR3 protein: CASRTGGSYEQYF; CDR3 DNA: TGTGCCAGTCGGACAGGTGGCTCCTACGAGCAGTACTTC; clone size: NA; D gene: TRBD1; J gene: TRBJ2-7; V gene: TRBV5-6
CDR3 protein: CASSKDMTGCRNTIYF; CDR3 DNA: TGTGCCAGCAGCAAAGATATGACAGGGTGTAGAAACACCATATATTTT; clone size: NA; D gene: NA; J gene: TRBJ1-3; V gene: TRBV21-1
CDR3 protein: CASRPTSGYNEQFF; CDR3 DNA: TGTGCCAGCAGACCCACTAGCGGCTACAATGAGCAGTTCTTC; clone size: NA; D gene: TRBD2; J gene: TRBJ2-1; V gene: TRBV13
CDR3 protein: CASSGLASITAEQFF; CDR3 DNA: TGCGCCAGCAGCGGATTAGCAAGCATAACCGCGGAGCAGTTCTTC; clone size: NA; D gene: NA; J gene: TRBJ2-1; V gene: TRBV5-1
CDR3 protein: CASSLGPAGGREPQHF; CDR3 DNA: TGCGCCAGCAGCTTGGGGCCGGCAGGGGGCAGGGAGCCCCAGCATTTT; clone size: NA; D gene: TRBD1; J gene: TRBJ1-5; V gene: TRBV5-1
CDR3 protein: CATSDPHSGGVDTQYF; CDR3 DNA: TGTGCCACCAGTGATCCTCATAGCGGGGGGGTCGATACGCAGTATTTT; clone size: once; D gene: TRBD2; J gene: TRBJ2-3; V gene: TRBV24-1
CDR3 protein: CAIGQGHGYTF; CDR3 DNA: TGTGCCATAGGACAGGGGCATGGCTACACCTTC; clone size: NA; D gene: TRBD1; J gene: TRBJ1-2; V gene: TRBV6-5
CDR3 protein: CASTVTGNQPQHF; CDR3 DNA: TGTGCCAGCACCGTGACAGGCAATCAGCCCCAGCATTTT; clone size: NA; D gene: NA; J gene: TRBJ1-5; V gene: TRBV28
CDR3 protein: CASSKNGGAPDYGYTF; CDR3 DNA: TGTGCCAGCAGCAAAAATGGGGGCGCCCCCGACTATGGCTACACCTTC; clone size: NA; D gene: NA; J gene: TRBJ1-2; V gene: TRBV21-1
CDR3 protein: CASSGYGTEFAYEQYF; CDR3 DNA: TGTGCCAGTAGTGGCTACGGGACAGAATTCGCCTACGAGCAGTACTTC; clone size: NA; D gene: TRBD1; J gene: TRBJ2-7; V gene: TRBV19
CDR3 protein: CASGQANRYSPLHF; CDR3 DNA: TGTGCCAGCGGACAGGCGAACCGGTATTCACCCCTCCACTTT; clone size: few; D gene: TRBD1; J gene: TRBJ1-6; V gene: TRBV6-5
CDR3 protein: CASTRGDNTEAFF; CDR3 DNA: TGCGCCAGTACGCGGGGGGACAACACTGAAGCTTTCTTT; clone size: NA; D gene: NA; J gene: TRBJ1-1; V gene: TRBV5-1
CDR3 protein: CASSPHITMNTEAFF; CDR3 DNA: TGTGCCAGCAGCCCCCACATAACGATGAACACTGAAGCTTTCTTT; clone size: NA; D gene: NA; J gene: TRBJ1-1; V gene: TRBV3-1/TRBV3-2
CDR3 protein: CSAPVQETQYF; CDR3 DNA: TGCAGTGCTCCCGTACAAGAGACCCAGTACTTC; clone size: once; D gene: NA; J gene: TRBJ2-5; V gene: TRBV20-1
CDR3 protein: CASSFGVAGGPDEQFF; CDR3 DNA: TGTGCCAGCAGCTTTGGCGTAGCGGGAGGGCCTGATGAGCAGTTCTTC; clone size: NA; D gene: TRBD2; J gene: TRBJ2-1; V gene: TRBV7-9
CDR3 protein: CASSDRANEQYF; CDR3 DNA: TGTGCCAGCAGTGACAGGGCCAACGAGCAGTACTTC; clone size: NA; D gene: NA; J gene: TRBJ2-7; V gene: TRBV25-1
CDR3 protein: CASSPGTPSSYNSPLHF; CDR3 DNA: TGCGCCAGCAGCCCAGGGACTCCGAGCTCCTATAATTCACCCCTCCACTTT; clone size: NA; D gene: NA; J gene: TRBJ1-6; V gene: TRBV4-1
CDR3 protein: CAISDAGTLGEAFF; CDR3 DNA: TGTGCCATCAGTGATGCCGGGACACTCGGTGAAGCTTTCTTT; clone size: NA; D gene: NA; J gene: TRBJ1-1; V gene: TRBV10-3